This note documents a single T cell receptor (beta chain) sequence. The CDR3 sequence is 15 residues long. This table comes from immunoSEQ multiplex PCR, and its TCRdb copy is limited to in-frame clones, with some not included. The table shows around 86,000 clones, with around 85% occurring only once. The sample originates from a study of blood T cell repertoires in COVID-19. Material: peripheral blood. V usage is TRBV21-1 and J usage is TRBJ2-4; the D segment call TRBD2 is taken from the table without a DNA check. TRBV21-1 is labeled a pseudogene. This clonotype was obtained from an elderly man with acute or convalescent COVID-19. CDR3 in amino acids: CASSKGLSGRAFQYF. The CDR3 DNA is TGTGCCAGCAGCAAAGGGCTTAGCGGGAGGGCCTTTCAGTACTTC.